These 14 T cell receptor beta chains were sequenced from one sample in a study of cytomegalovirus exposure and HLA in healthy donors. Use of 60 Vbeta and 13 Jbeta primers characterized the PCR. Libraries were prepared by immunoSEQ multiplex PCR; TCRdb keeps only in-frame clonotypes and omits some of them. Of more than 150,000 clones detected, about 79% appear once; the ten largest clones hold around 15%. What was sequenced was PBMCs. These receptors were taken from a man aged 45-60 years in good health and CMV-seropositive.

The chain recombines TRBV5-4 with TRBJ2-5, with a possible D match to TRBD2 (5 bases). The CDR3 contains 14 residues. Trimming took 3 bases from V and 2 from J, leaving 11 bases between them. Germline V lookup: CDR1 SGHNT, CDR2 YYREEE (reference sequence). DNA for the CDR3: TGTGCCAGCAGCTCTGGACTTGGACAAGAGACCCAGTACTTC. Its protein product is CASSSGLGQETQYF.

The chain is built from TRBV19 and TRBJ1-5; D may be TRBD1 (6 bases). This CDR3 comprises 16 residues. Trimming left V 5 bases short and J 1 base short, with 15 bases between. In germline, CDR1 is LNHDA, CDR2 SQIVND (reference sequence). The CDR3 loop is CASSVIPQGSNQPQHF. The CDR3 nucleotides read TGTGCCAGTAGTGTCATCCCTCAGGGGAGCAATCAGCCCCAGCATTTT.

V usage is TRBV6-4 and J usage is TRBJ2-1, with 8 bases fitting TRBD2. The V and J ends lost 2 bases and 12 bases, in that order; junction bases with no gene match: 12. The CDR3 loop spans 15 amino acids. In germline, CDR1 is MRHNA, CDR2 SNTAGT. CDR3 bases: TGTGCCAGCAGTGACGGGATAGCGGGGCCCGAAGGGCAGTTCTTC. This sequence encodes CASSDGIAGPEGQFF.

The table lists this clone with a few counts. The chain combines TRBV7-3 with TRBJ2-2; 7 nucleotides line up with TRBD1. Per the germline V gene, CDR1 is SGHTA and CDR2 is FQGTGA. This CDR3 comprises 16 residues. J was trimmed by 6 bases and V by 5 bases; bases with no gene match: 12. The CDR3 region has the DNA TGTGCCAGCAGCGCCGGACAGAGGGGGCGACCCGGGGAGCTGTTTTTT. Translation: CASSAGQRGRPGELFF.

The rearrangement joins TRBV5-4 to TRBJ2-1, with TRBD1 matching 7 bases. With V trimmed by 3 bases and J by 4 bases, 7 bases remained unmatched. The germline V gene encodes CDR1 SGHNT and CDR2 YYREEE (reference sequence). The CDR3 spans 15 residues. The CDR3 nucleotides are TGTGCCAGCAGCTCCGGACAGGCGAATTACAATGAGCAGTTCTTC. Translated: CASSSGQANYNEQFF.

The V gene is TRBV6-5, the J gene TRBJ2-5, with D perhaps matching TRBD1 (6 bases). The germline V gene encodes CDR1 MNHEY and CDR2 SVGAGI. V was pared by 7 bases and J by 5 bases, with 8 bases between. This CDR3 has 11 residues. CDR3 nucleotide sequence: TGTGCCAGCAAGGGACATGAGACCCAGTACTTC. It yields the protein CASKGHETQYF.

The CDR3 protein is CASSLAGWANTEAFF. CDR3 in DNA: TGTGCCAGCAGCTTGGCCGGCTGGGCGAACACTGAAGCTTTCTTT. The gene calls are TRBV5-5 and TRBJ1-1; D remains unclear. Germline values: CDR1 SGHKS, CDR2 YYEKEE (reference sequence). The CDR3 totals 15 residues. V lost 0 bases and J lost 1, with 10 bases in between.

The chain joins TRBV6-5 to TRBJ2-3, with D unresolved. This CDR3 is built from 15 residues. Trimming removed 0 bases at V and 5 bases at J, with 12 bases between. Germline-derived CDR1 and CDR2 are MNHEY and SVGAGI. Written as DNA, the CDR3 is TGTGCCAGCAGTTACTCGAGTCCACCAGGAGATACGCAGTATTTT. Protein sequence: CASSYSSPPGDTQYF.

The CDR3 bases are TGTGCCAGCAGCTTGGGTGTGTCCCTTAACTATGGCTACACCTTC. Translating gives CASSLGVSLNYGYTF. V and J are TRBV5-6 and TRBJ1-2; D gene uncertain. Trimming took 0 bases from V and 1 from J, leaving 10 bases between them. From germline, CDR1 is SGHDT and CDR2 YYEEEE. The CDR3 runs to 15 residues.

The chain is built from TRBV6-4 and TRBJ2-3, with a possible D match to TRBD1 (5 bases). The CDR3 is 13 residues long. Trimming took 7 bases from V and 2 from J, leaving 10 bases between them. The V gene's germline CDR1 is MRHNA and CDR2 SNTAGT. CDR3 in amino acids: CASIWGLTDTQYF. Written as DNA, the CDR3 is TGTGCCAGCATCTGGGGCCTCACAGATACGCAGTATTTT.

This rearrangement joins TRBV28 to TRBJ2-5, with D possibly being TRBD2 (7 bases). V lost 5 bases to trimming and J lost 4 bases, with 17 bases between them. CDR3 length: 15 residues. Germline V gene sequence: CDR1 MDHEN, CDR2 SYDVKM. The CDR3 region has the DNA TGTGCCAGCAGTCCACAGGGAGGGGTGGGAGAGACCCAGTACTTC. It specifies CASSPQGGVGETQYF.

The rearrangement joins TRBV5-6 to TRBJ2-5; TRBD1 matches at 9 bases. There are 18 residues in the CDR3. Germline trimming cut 4 bases from V and 4 bases from J; bases unmatched to any gene: 17. In germline, CDR1 is SGHDT, CDR2 YYEEEE. DNA for the CDR3: TGTGCCAGCAGCGGGGGACAGGGCCATGCCTCGGGGGGAGAGACCCAGTACTTC. Amino acid sequence: CASSGGQGHASGGETQYF.

The chain employs TRBV7-2 and TRBJ2-7; D perhaps matches TRBD2 (5 bases). Trimming took 7 bases from V and 0 from J, leaving 13 bases between them. Germline CDR1 and CDR2: SGHTA and FQGNSA. The CDR3 runs to 14 residues. CDR3 nucleotides: TGTGCCAGCAACAGCAGACGGGACTCCTACGAGCAGTACTTC. Translating gives CASNSRRDSYEQYF. Full variable domain (rest looked up from reference TRBV7-2 and TRBJ2-7): GAGVSQSPSNKVTEKGKDVELRCDPISGHTALYWYRQSLGQGLEFLIYFQGNSAPDKSGLPSDRFSAERTGGSVSTLTIQRTQQEDSAVYLCASNSRRDSYEQYFGPGTRLTVT.

This clone was found a few times. The chain recombines TRBV5-8 with TRBJ2-7; 10 bases line up with TRBD1. The V segment lost 4 bases and the J segment 6 bases; nucleotides outside the gene matches: 7. The CDR3 is 14 amino acids. Germline CDR1 and CDR2: SGHTS and YDEGEE. CDR3 coding DNA: TGTGCCAGCAGCCTTACGGACAGGGGGGGCGAGCAGTACTTC. Residues: CASSLTDRGGEQYF.